Included here is one T cell receptor beta chain sequence, with context. Trimming pared 10 bases from V and 3 bases from J, leaving 13 bases between. Germline assignment: CDR1 SNHLY and CDR2 FYNNEI. CDR3 length equals 13 residues. The data stem from a study of blood T cell repertoires in COVID-19. Overall study: Samples came from the United States, Italy and Spain, spanning acute and convalescent COVID-19.

In the authors' methods: Amplification of reference gene primers was used by the study to estimate nucleated cell counts. The protocol was immunoSEQ multiplex PCR, while the TCRdb copy is restricted to in-frame clones and leaves out a portion. Clone size and the V and J calls come from that table; the DNA yielded D and trimming. The sample lists 110,000 to 150,000 clones; around 90% were seen once. The sample comprised peripheral blood. The chain combines TRBV2 with TRBJ1-5, with no clear D. This TCR derives from a man aged 65 to 79 with acute or convalescent COVID-19. The CDR3 is CAISTEYNQPQHF. In DNA form, the CDR3 reads TGTGCCATCTCGACTGAATACAATCAGCCCCAGCATTTT.